A selection of T cell receptor beta chains follows, all from one sample in a study of Graves' ophthalmopathy and Graves' hyperthyroidism. Each CDR3 protein gets one entry after TCRdb re-called the multiplex PCR reads with MiXCR. The sample holds about 480,000 distinct CDR3 sequences, 13% to 15% seen once. What was sequenced was blood. Receptors originate from a woman between 25 and 40 years old with Graves' ophthalmopathy. The CDR3 runs from the conserved cysteine through the conserved F or W. D genes are given only for firm matches. Not all rows give a size; the values are once, few, many and, for expanded clones, a class.

d_gene | j_gene | abundance | v_gene | CDR3aa | CDR3nt
TRBD2 | TRBJ2-7 | few | TRBV4-1 | CASSLTALQREGYEQYF | TGCGCCAGCAGCTTAACGGCCCTCCAACGGGAGGGTTACGAGCAGTACTTC
NA | TRBJ1-6 | many | TRBV2 | CASRPSYNSPLHF | TGTGCCAGCAGACCTTCCTATAATTCACCCCTCCACTTT
TRBD2 | TRBJ2-2 | many | TRBV6-2/TRBV6-3 | CASSYSMVGLASTGELFF | TGTGCCAGCAGTTACTCGATGGTGGGACTAGCGTCGACCGGGGAGCTGTTTTTT
NA | TRBJ2-7 | many | TRBV28 | CASSFSSHEQYF | TGTGCCAGCAGTTTTTCTTCCCACGAGCAGTACTTC
NA | TRBJ1-1 | many | TRBV6-1 | CASSEIGQATEAFF | TGTGCCAGCAGTGAAATCGGTCAGGCAACTGAAGCTTTCTTT
TRBD1 | TRBJ2-7 | few | TRBV5-1 | CASSHGAGQGDEQYF | TGCGCCAGCAGTCATGGGGCGGGACAGGGGGACGAGCAGTACTTC
NA | TRBJ2-7 | many | TRBV5-1 | CASSFSDYYEQYF | TGCGCCAGCAGCTTCTCAGACTACTACGAGCAGTACTTC
TRBD1 | TRBJ2-7 | many | TRBV12-5 | CASGWDRGSREDEQYF | TGTGCTAGTGGATGGGACAGGGGGTCCCGTGAGGACGAGCAGTACTTC
NA | TRBJ1-6 | NA | TRBV14 | CASSLLGRGDNSPLHF | TGTGCCAGCAGCTTGTTGGGGAGGGGAGATAATTCACCCCTCCACTTT
NA | TRBJ2-5 | many | TRBV6-5 | CASSNSRAGMETQYF | TGTGCCAGCAGCAACAGCAGGGCTGGTATGGAGACCCAGTACTTC
TRBD1 | TRBJ1-1 | many | TRBV12-3/TRBV12-4 | CASSLGAGGLRNTEAFF | TGTGCCAGCAGTTTAGGGGCAGGGGGCCTACGGAACACTGAAGCTTTCTTT
NA | TRBJ1-1 | many | TRBV27 | CASKQGGVTEAFF | TGTGCCAGCAAACAAGGGGGTGTCACTGAAGCTTTCTTT
NA | TRBJ2-2 | few | TRBV6-1 | CASSPPRPGTNTGELFF | TGTGCCAGCAGTCCCCCCCGCCCGGGGACGAACACCGGGGAGCTGTTTTTT
TRBD1 | TRBJ1-5 | many | TRBV7-8 | CASSSGQGYSNQPQHF | TGTGCCAGCAGCTCCGGACAGGGCTATAGCAATCAGCCCCAGCATTTT
NA | TRBJ1-1 | many | TRBV6-2/TRBV6-3 | CASSYRSAGGDRLTEAFF | TGTGCCAGCAGTTACAGAAGCGCGGGAGGGGACCGTCTCACTGAAGCTTTCTTT
TRBD2 | TRBJ2-7 | many | TRBV28 | CASTPGGKTYEQYF | TGTGCCAGCACCCCGGGGGGGAAGACCTACGAGCAGTACTTC
TRBD1 | TRBJ1-2 | many | TRBV12-3/TRBV12-4 | CASSATGTGGSKGYGYTF | TGTGCCAGCAGTGCCACCGGGACAGGGGGCAGTAAGGGCTATGGCTACACCTTC
NA | TRBJ2-5 | NA | TRBV6-1 | CASSARGDQETQYF | TGTGCCAGCAGTGCTAGGGGGGACCAAGAGACCCAGTACTTC
TRBD2 | TRBJ2-7 | many | TRBV7-2 | CASSLGRTSGGAYEQYF | TGTGCCAGCAGCTTAGGGCGGACTAGCGGGGGGGCCTACGAGCAGTACTTC
NA | TRBJ2-7 | many | TRBV30 | CAWAGSYEQYF | TGTGCCTGGGCGGGGTCCTACGAGCAGTACTTC
NA | TRBJ1-2 | NA | TRBV11-2 | CASSPKAVDGGYTF | TGTGCCAGCAGCCCGAAGGCCGTAGACGGTGGCTACACCTTC
TRBD1 | TRBJ2-5 | many | TRBV29-1 | CSARGTGGGETQYF | TGCAGCGCCAGAGGGACAGGGGGCGGCGAGACCCAGTACTTC
NA | TRBJ1-1 | few | TRBV7-9 | CASSYSGRMGTEAFF | TGTGCCAGCAGCTATAGCGGGAGAATGGGCACTGAAGCTTTCTTT
NA | TRBJ1-1 | NA | TRBV19 | CASTSWGGYTEAFF | TGTGCCAGTACCTCGTGGGGGGGGTACACTGAAGCTTTCTTT
NA | TRBJ2-2 | NA | TRBV9 | CASSPFWQGRYPGELFF | TGTGCCAGCAGCCCGTTCTGGCAGGGGAGGTATCCCGGGGAGCTGTTTTTT
TRBD1 | TRBJ1-6 | many | TRBV2 | CASSEMTGTTSPLHF | TGTGCCAGCAGCGAAATGACAGGGACGACTTCACCCCTCCACTTT
NA | TRBJ1-1 | few | TRBV2 | CASTRIQRRPFF | TGTGCCAGCACTCGGATCCAGCGACGGCCTTTCTTT
TRBD2 | TRBJ2-7 | many | TRBV6-1 | CASSDPGWTSGDEQYF | TGTGCCAGCAGTGATCCCGGATGGACTAGCGGTGACGAGCAGTACTTC
NA | TRBJ2-4 | NA | TRBV7-2 | CASSPAPSRDVLIQYF | TGTGCCAGCAGCCCCGCCCCATCCAGGGACGTTCTCATTCAGTACTTC
TRBD2 | TRBJ2-5 | many | TRBV28 | CASTDHAGREETQYF | TGTGCCAGCACTGACCACGCAGGGAGGGAAGAGACCCAGTACTTC
NA | TRBJ2-5 | few | TRBV7-6 | CASTPSPVATPETQYF | TGTGCCAGCACCCCAAGTCCTGTAGCGACCCCCGAGACCCAGTACTTC